The 24 T cell receptor beta chains in this list originate from one sample, sequenced in a study of T-cell reconstitution after alpha-beta-depleted transplantation in children (dated by TCRdb to 2015 to 2016). Library preparation employed PCR. Sequencing was carried out with an Illumina HiSeq 2500. TCR library preparation used molecular barcoding, with unique molecular identifiers applied to normalize quantification of the TCRbeta repertoire. The raw public data were reprocessed by TCRdb itself: fastp quality trimming at Q25, MiXCR clonotype calling, in-frame beta chains only. All rows with the same CDR3 protein become a single entry with the most common DNA and genes. This sample holds about 290,000 distinct CDR3 sequences; over 7.5% were observed only once. The ten largest make up about 9.3% of the sample. Study-wide conclusions, independent of this receptor: Over the following months the frequencies of hyperexpanded clones went down, and after one year T-cell counts and TCRbeta diversity were mostly credited to newly produced T cells.

Antigens for these TCRs are unknown. The label giving this sample's treatment or condition can be read as: allogeneic hematopoietic cell transplantation with graft depleted of TCRalphabeta T cells and CD19 B cells. Sequenced here: peripheral blood, sampled 360 days after TCRalphabeta/CD19-depleted stem cell transplant. Receptors originate from a female patient aged 2-15 years who had a stem cell transplant for Fanconi anemia, so the T cells may come from the graft donor.

This clonotype was recorded a few times. The chain recombines TRBV7-9 with TRBJ2-7, with TRBD1 as a possible D gene (5 bases). Germline V gene data show CDR1 as SEHNR and CDR2 as FQNEAQ (reference sequence). There are 16 residues in the CDR3. Trimming cost V 4 bases and J 7 bases, with 23 bases left between them. The CDR3 spells CASSSPRGAGLGEQYF. The CDR3 bases are TGTGCCAGCAGCTCCCCTAGGGGCGCAGGGCTAGGAGAGCAGTACTTC.

This clonotype was counted ten times or more. This sequence joins TRBV7-9 and TRBJ2-7; the D gene is possibly TRBD1 (5 bases). CDR1 is SEHNR, CDR2 FQNEAQ, per germline (reference sequence). The CDR3 has 13 amino acids. V was trimmed by 2 bases and J by 4 bases, leaving 9 bases between them. The CDR3 sequence is CASSLIGHYEQYV. The CDR3 DNA reads as TGTGCCAGCAGCTTAATCGGACATTACGAGCAGTACGTC.

The V and J genes are TRBV28 and TRBJ2-5; TRBD1 agrees at 7 bases. Germline V gene sequence: CDR1 MDHEN, CDR2 SYDVKM. This CDR3 comprises 17 residues. With 1 base clipped from V and 5 bases from J, the junction kept 13 bases outside the gene matches. CDR3 DNA: TGTGCCAGCAGTTTATACAGGGGCGTGAAGGTATCGGAGACCCAGTACTTC. This sequence encodes CASSLYRGVKVSETQYF.

This clonotype has ten or more counts. The V call is TRBV7-8, the J call TRBJ2-1, with D possibly TRBD1 on 6 matching bases. Trimming took off 5 bases at V and 2 bases at J, with 22 bases between the two ends. The germline V gene encodes CDR1 SGHVS and CDR2 FQNEAQ. This CDR3 comprises 18 residues. The CDR3 protein is CASSINFGQLGPYNEQFF. In DNA, the CDR3 is TGTGCCAGCAGCATCAACTTTGGACAGTTAGGTCCCTACAATGAGCAGTTCTTC.

This clonotype came up many times. The chain couples TRBV28 to TRBJ2-3; 7 bases are a match to TRBD2. After removal of 5 bases from V and 10 bases from J, the junction contained 6 bases not matched to a gene. Germline V CDR1 and CDR2: MDHEN, SYDVKM. The CDR3 has 12 amino acids. Here the CDR3 reads CASSPGTISQYF. DNA for the CDR3: TGTGCCAGCAGTCCAGGGACTATCTCGCAGTATTTT. The variable domain in full, with the rest retrieved from reference TRBV28 and TRBJ2-3, is DVKVTQSSRYLVKRTGEKVFLECVQDMDHENMFWYRQDPGLGLRLIYFSYDVKMKEKGDIPEGYSVSREKKERFSLILESASTNQTSMYLCASSPGTISQYFGPGTRLTVL.

In its sample, this clonotype was seen many times. The chain is built from TRBV6-1 and TRBJ2-7; 9 positions agree with TRBD2. From germline, CDR1 is MNHNS and CDR2 SASEGT. V lost 5 bases to trimming and J lost 2 bases; unmatched junction nucleotides: 4. This CDR3 is built from 14 residues. The CDR3 nucleotides are TGTGCCAGCAGTCGAGCGGGGGGACCCTACGAGCAGTACTTC. Translated: CASSRAGGPYEQYF.

This clonotype was counted between two and nine times. The V call is TRBV14, the J call TRBJ1-2, with D unresolved. Germline lookup yields CDR1 SGHDN and CDR2 FVKESK. The CDR3 has 11 amino acids. Trimming cost V 3 bases and J 5 bases, with 4 bases left between them. CDR3 in DNA: TGTGCCAGCAGCCATGTGTATGGCTACACCTTC. It codes for CASSHVYGYTF.

This clonotype was counted at least ten times. The chain couples TRBV4-2 to TRBJ2-3, with a tentative D call TRBD1 (6 bases). There are 14 residues in the CDR3. The germline CDR1 and CDR2 sequences are LGHNA and YNFKEQ. Trimming took 5 bases from V and 2 from J, leaving 11 bases between them. The CDR3 nucleotides are TGTGCCAGCAGCTTACGACAGGCCACAGATACGCAGTATTTT. Translation: CASSLRQATDTQYF.

Many counts were recorded for this clonotype. The chain combines TRBV20-1 with TRBJ2-3; D possibly corresponds to TRBD2 (6 bases). With 5 bases removed from V and 0 bases from J, the gap between germline ends came to 12 bases. Per germline, CDR1 DFQATT and CDR2 SNEGSKA (reference sequence). The CDR3 is 14 residues long. The CDR3 here is CSASSSDSTDTQYF. CDR3 DNA sequence: TGCAGTGCTTCATCTAGCGATAGCACAGATACGCAGTATTTT.

V gene TRBV3-1 combines with J gene TRBJ2-7; 13 positions match TRBD2. V gave up 4 bases and J gave up 6 bases; unmatched junction bases: 6. The CDR3 consists of 15 residues. Germline assignment: CDR1 LGHDT and CDR2 YNNKEL (reference sequence). The CDR3 reads CASSPGLAGVGEQYF. CDR3 sequence (DNA): TGTGCCAGCAGCCCCGGACTAGCGGGAGTCGGCGAGCAGTACTTC.

This clonotype has at least ten counts. This rearrangement joins TRBV29-1 to TRBJ2-5; TRBD2 matches 8 bases. The V gene's germline CDR1 is SQVTM and CDR2 ANQGSEA. This CDR3 contains 14 residues. Trimming at V came to 6 bases and at J to 4 bases, leaving 10 bases not matched to a gene. CDR3 loop: CSVDTGTRVETQYF. As DNA, the CDR3 is TGCAGCGTCGATACGGGGACTAGAGTAGAGACCCAGTACTTC.

This clonotype was seen only a few times. J is TRBJ2-2 and V is TRBV9, with TRBD2 identical over 8 bases. Germline V gene data show CDR1 as SGDLS and CDR2 as YYNGEE. With V trimmed by 2 bases and J by 6 bases, 6 bases remained unmatched. The CDR3 is 15 amino acids. CDR3 sequence (DNA): TGTGCCAGCAGCGTTTCCGGGGGGGTGGCCGGGGAGCTGTTTTTT. Translation: CASSVSGGVAGELFF.

This chain joins TRBV4-1 and TRBJ2-1, with D perhaps TRBD1 or TRBD2 (5 bases each). The CDR3 runs 18 residues. V lost 0 bases to trimming and J lost 6 bases, with 21 bases between them. In germline, CDR1 is MGHRA, CDR2 YSYEKL. The CDR3 protein is CASSQEPPGNEGSNEQFF. In nucleotides, the CDR3 is TGCGCCAGCAGCCAAGAGCCCCCAGGGAATGAGGGGAGCAATGAGCAGTTCTTC.

Only a few counts were recorded for this clonotype. The chain uses TRBV5-1 and TRBJ2-7; D is possibly TRBD1 (6 bases). CDR3 size: 16 residues. Per germline, CDR1 SGHRS and CDR2 YFSETQ. Trimming shortened V by 4 bases and J by 4 bases, and 21 bases separated the two germline ends. The CDR3 coding sequence is TGCGCCAGCAGCGGTGGGGGCCGAGCAACTCTATACGAGCAGTACTTC. This sequence encodes CASSGGGRATLYEQYF.

This clonotype was counted only a few times. This sequence joins TRBV7-3 and TRBJ1-6, with D perhaps TRBD1 (5 bases). The V end lost 5 bases, the J end lost 6 bases, and 11 bases lay between the germline ends. The CDR3 contains 14 residues. Germline V lookup: CDR1 SGHTA, CDR2 FQGTGA. DNA of the CDR3: TGTGCCAGCAGCACCGGGGCTCCTAATTCACCCCTCCACTTT. It specifies CASSTGAPNSPLHF.

This clonotype has only a few counts. The V gene is TRBV7-9, the J gene TRBJ1-1; 7 bases line up with TRBD1. The CDR3 length is 16 residues. Germline V CDR1 and CDR2: SEHNR, FQNEAQ (reference sequence). V was pared by 6 bases and J by 3 bases, with 13 bases of the junction left unmatched. Written as DNA, the CDR3 is TGTGCCAGCAGTAGGGACAGACACGGGTATCACACTGAAGCTTTCTTT. Its protein product is CASSRDRHGYHTEAFF.

This clonotype was counted ten times or more. The chain uses TRBV27 and TRBJ2-4, with 11 nucleotides matching TRBD2. Germline V lookup: CDR1 MNHEY, CDR2 SMNVEV (reference sequence). This CDR3 region has 16 residues. The J segment lost 6 bases and the V segment lost 4 bases, leaving 8 bases of the junction unmatched. The CDR3 region has the DNA TGTGCCAGCAGTTACATAGCGGGGGGGCCAGCAAACATTCAGTACTTC. Its protein product is CASSYIAGGPANIQYF.

At least ten counts were recorded for this clonotype. This sequence joins TRBV13 and TRBJ1-1, with 9 nucleotides matching TRBD1. There are 12 residues in the CDR3. Germline CDR1 is PRHDT and CDR2 is FYEKMQ (reference sequence). V shed 9 bases and J 7 bases; nucleotides not matched to a gene: 6. The CDR3 region is CASTGGAGEAFF. CDR3 in DNA: TGTGCCAGTACAGGGGGCGCAGGTGAAGCTTTCTTT.

The chain uses TRBV27 and TRBJ2-3, with TRBD2 matching 10 bases. The CDR3 extends over 16 amino acids. The V and J ends lost 6 bases and 0 bases, in that order; junction bases with no gene match: 6. Germline V gives CDR1 MNHEY, CDR2 SMNVEV (reference sequence). The CDR3 DNA reads as TGTGCCAGCAGACGGCGACTAGCGGGTAGCACAGATACGCAGTATTTT. Translated, it gives CASRRRLAGSTDTQYF.

This clonotype was seen repeatedly, ten times or more. The rearrangement joins TRBV12-3 or TRBV12-4 to TRBJ2-6; 9 bases fit TRBD1. V lost 6 bases, J lost 8 bases, and 8 bases stayed unmatched. The CDR3 spans 15 residues. CDR3 in amino acids: CASSKGQGRTNVLTF. DNA for the CDR3: TGTGCCAGCAGCAAGGGACAGGGACGAACCAACGTCCTGACTTTC.

The rearrangement joins TRBV19 to TRBJ1-1; 9 bases are a match to TRBD1. CDR3 length: 15 amino acids. Germline CDR1 LNHDA, CDR2 SQIVND (reference sequence). J gave up 5 bases and V 6 bases, and 10 bases lay outside the gene matches. This CDR3 is CASRAGQGRGTEAFF. The DNA of the CDR3 is TGTGCCAGTAGAGCCGGACAGGGGCGGGGAACTGAAGCTTTCTTT.

The sample holds a few counts of this clonotype. This chain links TRBV10-3 with TRBJ1-5, with 9 nucleotides matching TRBD1. CDR3 length: 16 amino acids. Per the germline V gene, CDR1 is ENHRY and CDR2 is SYGVKD. The V segment lost 2 bases and the J segment 2 bases; nucleotides outside the gene matches: 4. CDR3 sequence reads: CAISERTGAGNQPQHF. The DNA for the CDR3 is TGTGCCATCAGTGAGCGGACAGGGGCGGGCAATCAGCCCCAGCATTTT.

This clonotype was counted a few times. The chain employs TRBV27 and TRBJ2-1; D is ambiguous. V lost 5 bases to trimming and J lost 4 bases, with 18 bases between them. Germline CDR1 MNHEY, CDR2 SMNVEV (reference sequence). The CDR3 contains 16 residues. CDR3 protein: CASSVARTYVYNEQFF. The CDR3 nucleotides read TGTGCCAGCAGTGTGGCAAGGACCTATGTTTACAATGAGCAGTTCTTC.

This clonotype was picked up many times. The junction and the germline gene differ at one end; a read error may be behind it. This rearrangement joins TRBV29-1 to TRBJ2-3, with D hard to call. The CDR3 runs to 13 residues. Germline V CDR1 and CDR2: SQVTM, ANQGSEA. The CDR3 DNA sequence: TGCAGCGTAGAAGGGAAGTTCACAGATACGCAGTATTTT. Translating it yields CSVEGKFTDTQYF.